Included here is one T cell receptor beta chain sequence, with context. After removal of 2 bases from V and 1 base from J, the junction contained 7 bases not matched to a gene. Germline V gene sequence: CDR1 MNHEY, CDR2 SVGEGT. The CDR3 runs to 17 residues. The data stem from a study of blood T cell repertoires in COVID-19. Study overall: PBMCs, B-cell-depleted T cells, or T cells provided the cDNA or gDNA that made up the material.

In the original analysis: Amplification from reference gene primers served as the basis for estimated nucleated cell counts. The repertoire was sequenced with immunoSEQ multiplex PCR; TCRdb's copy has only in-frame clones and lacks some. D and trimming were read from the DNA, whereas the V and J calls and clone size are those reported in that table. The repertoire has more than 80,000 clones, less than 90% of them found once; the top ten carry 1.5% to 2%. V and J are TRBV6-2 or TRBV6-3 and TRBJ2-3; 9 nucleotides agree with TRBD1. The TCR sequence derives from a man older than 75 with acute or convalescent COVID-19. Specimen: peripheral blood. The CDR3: CASSYPTGGPGTDTQYF. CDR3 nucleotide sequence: TGTGCCAGCAGTTACCCGACAGGGGGTCCTGGCACAGATACGCAGTATTTT.